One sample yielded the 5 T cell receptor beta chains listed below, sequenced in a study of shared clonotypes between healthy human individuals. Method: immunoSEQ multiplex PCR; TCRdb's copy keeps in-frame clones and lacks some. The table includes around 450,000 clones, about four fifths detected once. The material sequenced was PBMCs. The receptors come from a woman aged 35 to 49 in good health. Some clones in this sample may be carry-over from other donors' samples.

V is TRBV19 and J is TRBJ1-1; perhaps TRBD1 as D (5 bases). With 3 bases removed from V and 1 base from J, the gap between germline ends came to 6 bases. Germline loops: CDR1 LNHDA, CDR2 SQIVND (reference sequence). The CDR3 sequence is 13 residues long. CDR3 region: CASSMGGNTEAFF. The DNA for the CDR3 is TGTGCCAGTAGTATGGGGGGGAACACTGAAGCTTTCTTT.

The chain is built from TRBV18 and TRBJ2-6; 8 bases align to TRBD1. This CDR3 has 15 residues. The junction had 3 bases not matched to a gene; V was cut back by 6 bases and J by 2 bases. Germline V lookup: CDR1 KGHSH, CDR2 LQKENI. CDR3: CASSAGQAGANVLTF. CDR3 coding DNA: TGTGCCAGCTCGGCGGGACAGGCTGGGGCCAACGTCCTGACTTTC.

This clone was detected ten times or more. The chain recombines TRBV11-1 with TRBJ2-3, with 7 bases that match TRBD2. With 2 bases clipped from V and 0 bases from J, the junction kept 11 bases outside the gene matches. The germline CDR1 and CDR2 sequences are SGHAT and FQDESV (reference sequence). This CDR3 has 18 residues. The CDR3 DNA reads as TGTGCCAGCAGCTTAATCCAGGCGGGAGTTGGGAGCACAGATACGCAGTATTTT. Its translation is CASSLIQAGVGSTDTQYF. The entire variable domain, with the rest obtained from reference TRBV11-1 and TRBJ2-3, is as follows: EAEVAQSPRYKITEKSQAVAFWCDPISGHATLYWYRQILGQGPELLVQFQDESVVDDSQLPKDRFSAERLKGVDSTLKIQPAELGDSAMYLCASSLIQAGVGSTDTQYFGPGTRLTVL.

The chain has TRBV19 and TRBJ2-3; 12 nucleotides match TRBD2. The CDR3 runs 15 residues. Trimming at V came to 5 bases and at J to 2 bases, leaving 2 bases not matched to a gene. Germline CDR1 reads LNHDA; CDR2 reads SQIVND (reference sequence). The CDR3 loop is CASSLAGGITDTQYF. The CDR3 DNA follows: TGTGCCAGTAGTCTAGCGGGAGGGATCACAGATACGCAGTATTTT.

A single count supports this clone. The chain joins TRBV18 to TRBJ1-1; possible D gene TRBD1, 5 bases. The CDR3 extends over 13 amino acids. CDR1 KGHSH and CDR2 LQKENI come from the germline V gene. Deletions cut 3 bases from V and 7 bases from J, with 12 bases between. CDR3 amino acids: CASSPTDINEAFF. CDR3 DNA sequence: TGTGCCAGCTCACCGACGGACATAAATGAAGCTTTCTTT.